This T cell receptor beta chain is drawn from a study of blood T cell repertoires in COVID-19. Per the authors' pipeline: Reference gene primer amplification gave estimated nucleated cell counts. TCRdb's table, derived via immunoSEQ multiplex PCR, lists solely in-frame clones and lacks some. For V, J and clone size, that table is used; D and trimming come from the DNA. The data show hundreds of thousands of clones, with roughly 83% seen just once and 7.5% to 10% held by the top ten. The CDR3 contains 16 residues. V lost 6 bases, J lost 1 base, and 16 bases lay in between. The germline V gene encodes CDR1 SNHLY and CDR2 FYNNEI.

The clonotype comes from an older man with acute or convalescent COVID-19. Material: peripheral blood. The gene calls are TRBV2 and TRBJ1-5, with D possibly being TRBD1 (5 bases). This CDR3 is CASSPGGVGSNQPQHF. The CDR3, as DNA: TGTGCCAGCAGCCCGGGGGGGGTAGGGAGCAATCAGCCCCAGCATTTT.